What follows is one T cell receptor (beta chain) and its context. Its antigen is unidentified. The CDR3 has 16 amino acids. J gave up 5 bases and V 4 bases, and 9 bases lay outside the gene matches. Germline lookup yields CDR1 LNHDA and CDR2 SQIVND (reference sequence). This sample was taken from a study of T cell responses to AZD1222 COVID-19 vaccine. Study outcomes and limitations: The study sampled repertoires only after the peak T cell response. Unmutated variant regions are reportedly the target of nearly half of TCRs that are spike-specific. The study found Spike-specific TCR breadth and depth rose after two AZD1222 doses.

Some clones are missing from TCRdb's copy, which holds only in-frame ones; the method was immunoSEQ multiplex PCR. The data contain approximately 77,000 clones, about 90% of them seen just once; the ten biggest clones take up roughly 6.8%. This chain links TRBV19 with TRBJ2-7; 12 nucleotides align to TRBD1. This TCR came from an adult in good health. Sequencing was performed on peripheral blood, taken on day 0 of MenACWY control vaccination. DNA of the CDR3: TGTGCCAGTAGTAGTAGGGGACAGGGGGCCTCGGACGAGCAGTACTTC. Its protein is CASSSRGQGASDEQYF.